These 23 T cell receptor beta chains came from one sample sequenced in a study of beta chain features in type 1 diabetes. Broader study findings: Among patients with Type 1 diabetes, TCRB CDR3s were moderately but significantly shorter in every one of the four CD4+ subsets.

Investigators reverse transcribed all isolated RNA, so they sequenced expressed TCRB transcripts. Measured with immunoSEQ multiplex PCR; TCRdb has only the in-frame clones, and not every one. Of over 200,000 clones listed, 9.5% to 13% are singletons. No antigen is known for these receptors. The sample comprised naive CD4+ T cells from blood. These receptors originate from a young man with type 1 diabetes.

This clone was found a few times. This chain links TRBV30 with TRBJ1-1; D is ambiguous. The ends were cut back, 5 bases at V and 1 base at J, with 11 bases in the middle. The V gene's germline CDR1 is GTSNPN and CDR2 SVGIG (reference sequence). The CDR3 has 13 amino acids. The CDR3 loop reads CAWDKTRNTEAFF. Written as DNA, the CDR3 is TGTGCCTGGGATAAGACAAGGAACACTGAAGCTTTCTTT.

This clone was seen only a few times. CDR3 coding DNA: TGTGCCAGCTCACCACCGTCAAGGGGGCTAGATGGCTACACCTTC. Amino acid sequence: CASSPPSRGLDGYTF. J is TRBJ1-2 and V is TRBV18; 7 nucleotides line up with TRBD1. Germline values: CDR1 KGHSH, CDR2 LQKENI. This CDR3 has 15 residues. Trimming cost V 0 bases and J 6 bases; bases outside gene matches: 7.

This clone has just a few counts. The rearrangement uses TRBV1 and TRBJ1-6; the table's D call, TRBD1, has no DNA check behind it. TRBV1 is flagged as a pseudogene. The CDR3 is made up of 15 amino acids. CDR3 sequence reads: CTSSQWGQGMSPLHF. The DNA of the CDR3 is TGCACCAGCAGCCAATGGGGACAGGGGATGTCACCCCTCCACTTT.

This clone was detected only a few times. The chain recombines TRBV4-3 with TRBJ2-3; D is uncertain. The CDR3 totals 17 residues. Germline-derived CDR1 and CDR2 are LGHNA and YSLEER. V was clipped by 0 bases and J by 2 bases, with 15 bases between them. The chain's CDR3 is CASSQESAFLTTDTQYF. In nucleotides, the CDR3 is TGCGCCAGCAGCCAAGAAAGCGCCTTCCTCACCACAGATACGCAGTATTTT.

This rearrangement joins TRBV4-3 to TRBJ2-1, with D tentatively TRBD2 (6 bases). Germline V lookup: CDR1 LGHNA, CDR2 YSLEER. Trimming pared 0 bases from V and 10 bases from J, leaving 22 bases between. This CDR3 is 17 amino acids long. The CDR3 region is CASSQDWVSSALGEQFF. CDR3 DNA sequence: TGCGCCAGCAGCCAAGATTGGGTGTCTAGCGCCCTAGGAGAGCAGTTCTTC.

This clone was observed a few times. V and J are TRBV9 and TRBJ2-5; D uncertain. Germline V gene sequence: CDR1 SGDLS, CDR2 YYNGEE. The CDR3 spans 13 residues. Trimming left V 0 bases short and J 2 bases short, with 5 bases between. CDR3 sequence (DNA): TGTGCCAGCAGCGTAGAACAGCAAGAGACCCAGTACTTC. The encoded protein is CASSVEQQETQYF.

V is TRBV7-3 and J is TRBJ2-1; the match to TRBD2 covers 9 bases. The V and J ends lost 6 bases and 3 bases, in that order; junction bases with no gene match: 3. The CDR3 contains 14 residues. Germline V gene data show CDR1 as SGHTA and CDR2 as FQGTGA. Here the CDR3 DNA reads TGTGCCAGCAGTCCTAGCGGGGTCTACAATGAGCAGTTCTTC. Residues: CASSPSGVYNEQFF.

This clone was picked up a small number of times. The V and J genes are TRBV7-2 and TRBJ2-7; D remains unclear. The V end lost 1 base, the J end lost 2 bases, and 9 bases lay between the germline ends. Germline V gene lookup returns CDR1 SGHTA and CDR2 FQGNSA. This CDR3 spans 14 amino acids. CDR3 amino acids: CASSLERWAYEQYF. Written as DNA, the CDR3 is TGTGCCAGCAGCTTAGAGAGGTGGGCCTACGAGCAGTACTTC.

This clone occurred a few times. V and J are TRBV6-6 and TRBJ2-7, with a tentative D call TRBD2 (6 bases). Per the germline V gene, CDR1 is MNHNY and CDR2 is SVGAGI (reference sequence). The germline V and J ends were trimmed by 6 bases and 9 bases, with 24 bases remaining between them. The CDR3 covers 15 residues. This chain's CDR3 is CASSLRRGYESWQYF. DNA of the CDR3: TGTGCCAGCAGCCTTCGTCGGGGGTATGAAAGTTGGCAGTACTTC.

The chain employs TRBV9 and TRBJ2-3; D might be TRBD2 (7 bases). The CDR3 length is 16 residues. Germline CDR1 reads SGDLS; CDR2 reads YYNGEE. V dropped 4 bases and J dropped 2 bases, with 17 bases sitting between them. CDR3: CASSFAGAPPTDTQYF. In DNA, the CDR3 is TGTGCCAGCAGCTTTGCGGGGGCGCCCCCCACAGATACGCAGTATTTT.

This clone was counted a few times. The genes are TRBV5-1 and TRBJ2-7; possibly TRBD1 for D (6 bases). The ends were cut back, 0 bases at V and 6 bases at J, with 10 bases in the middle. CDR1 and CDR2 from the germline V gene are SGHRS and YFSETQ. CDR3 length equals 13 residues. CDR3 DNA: TGCGCCAGCAGCTTGGGACAGGCTCTCGAGCAGTACTTC. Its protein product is CASSLGQALEQYF.

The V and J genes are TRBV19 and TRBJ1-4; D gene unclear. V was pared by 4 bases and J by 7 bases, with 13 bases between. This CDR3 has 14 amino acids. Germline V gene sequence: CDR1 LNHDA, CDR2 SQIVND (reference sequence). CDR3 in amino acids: CASSTAPASEKLFF. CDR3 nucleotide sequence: TGTGCCAGTAGTACGGCACCAGCTAGTGAAAAACTGTTTTTT. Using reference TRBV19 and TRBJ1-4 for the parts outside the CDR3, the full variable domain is DGGITQSPKYLFRKEGQNVTLSCEQNLNHDAMYWYRQDPGQGLRLIYYSQIVNDFQKGDIAEGYSVSREKKESFPLTVTSAQKNPTAFYLCASSTAPASEKLFFGSGTQLSVL.

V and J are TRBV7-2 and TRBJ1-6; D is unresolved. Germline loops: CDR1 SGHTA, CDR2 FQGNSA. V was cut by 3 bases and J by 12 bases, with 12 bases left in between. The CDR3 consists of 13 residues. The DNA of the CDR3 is TGTGCCAGCAGCTTGCCCGAGAGTTTACCCCTCCACTTT. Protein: CASSLPESLPLHF. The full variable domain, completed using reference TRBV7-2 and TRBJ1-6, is GAGVSQSPSNKVTEKGKDVELRCDPISGHTALYWYRQSLGQGLEFLIYFQGNSAPDKSGLPSDRFSAERTGGSVSTLTIQRTQQEDSAVYLCASSLPESLPLHFGNGTRLTVT.

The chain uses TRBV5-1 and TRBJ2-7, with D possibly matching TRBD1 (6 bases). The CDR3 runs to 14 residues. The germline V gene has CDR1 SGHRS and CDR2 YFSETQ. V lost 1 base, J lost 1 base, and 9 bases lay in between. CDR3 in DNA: TGCGCCAGCAGCTTGATCAGGGGATCCTACGAGCAGTACTTC. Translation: CASSLIRGSYEQYF.

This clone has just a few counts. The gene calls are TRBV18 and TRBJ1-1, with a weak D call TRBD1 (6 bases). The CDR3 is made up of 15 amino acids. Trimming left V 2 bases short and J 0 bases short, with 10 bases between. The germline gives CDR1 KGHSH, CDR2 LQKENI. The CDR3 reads CASSPGTNMNTEAFF. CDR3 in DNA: TGTGCCAGCTCACCAGGGACAAATATGAACACTGAAGCTTTCTTT.

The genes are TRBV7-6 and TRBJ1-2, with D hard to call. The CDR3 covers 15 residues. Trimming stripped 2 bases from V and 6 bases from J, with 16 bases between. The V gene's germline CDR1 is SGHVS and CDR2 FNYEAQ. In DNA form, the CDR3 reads TGTGCCAGCAGCTTACGGTCGGGTAGGGAGAATGGCTACACCTTC. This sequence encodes CASSLRSGRENGYTF.

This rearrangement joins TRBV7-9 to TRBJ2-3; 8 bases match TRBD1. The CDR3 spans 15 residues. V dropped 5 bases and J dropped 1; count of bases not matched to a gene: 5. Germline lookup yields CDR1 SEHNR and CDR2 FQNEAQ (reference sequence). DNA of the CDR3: TGTGCCAGCAGCCCCAGGGGGCCCGGCACAGATACGCAGTATTTT. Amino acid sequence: CASSPRGPGTDTQYF.

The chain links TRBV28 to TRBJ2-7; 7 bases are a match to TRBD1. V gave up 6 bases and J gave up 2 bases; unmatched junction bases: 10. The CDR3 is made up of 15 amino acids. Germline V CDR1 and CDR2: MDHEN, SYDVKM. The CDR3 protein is CASSSTGTLPYEQYF. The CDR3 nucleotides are TGTGCCAGCAGCTCGACAGGGACCCTTCCCTACGAGCAGTACTTC.

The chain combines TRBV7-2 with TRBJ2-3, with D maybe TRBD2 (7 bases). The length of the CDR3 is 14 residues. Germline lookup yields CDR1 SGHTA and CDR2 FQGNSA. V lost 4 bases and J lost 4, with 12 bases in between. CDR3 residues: CASSYGGLPDTQYF. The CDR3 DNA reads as TGTGCCAGCAGCTACGGGGGGCTACCAGATACGCAGTATTTT.

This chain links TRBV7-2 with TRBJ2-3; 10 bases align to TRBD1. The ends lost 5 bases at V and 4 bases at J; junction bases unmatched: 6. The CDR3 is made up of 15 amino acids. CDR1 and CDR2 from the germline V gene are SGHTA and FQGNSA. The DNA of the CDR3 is TGTGCCAGCAGCCGAGACAGGGGGCGTTCAGATACGCAGTATTTT. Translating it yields CASSRDRGRSDTQYF.

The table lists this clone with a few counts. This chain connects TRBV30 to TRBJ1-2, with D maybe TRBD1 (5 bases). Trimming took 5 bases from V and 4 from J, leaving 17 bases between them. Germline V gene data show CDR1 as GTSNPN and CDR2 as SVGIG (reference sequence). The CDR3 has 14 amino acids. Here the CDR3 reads CAWSTPQGAYGYTF. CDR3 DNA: TGTGCCTGGTCGACCCCTCAGGGCGCCTATGGCTACACCTTC. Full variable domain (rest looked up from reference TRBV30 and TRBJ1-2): SQTIHQWPATLVQPVGSPLSLECTVEGTSNPNLYWYRQAAGRGLQLLFYSVGIGQISSEVPQNLSASRPQDRQFILSSKKLLLSDSGFYLCAWSTPQGAYGYTFGSGTRLTVV.

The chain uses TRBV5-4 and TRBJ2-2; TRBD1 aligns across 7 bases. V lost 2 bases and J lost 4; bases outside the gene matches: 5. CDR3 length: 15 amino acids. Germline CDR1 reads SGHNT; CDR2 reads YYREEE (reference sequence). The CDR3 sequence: CASSFWAGGTGELFF. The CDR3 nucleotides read TGTGCCAGCAGCTTTTGGGCAGGGGGCACCGGGGAGCTGTTTTTT.

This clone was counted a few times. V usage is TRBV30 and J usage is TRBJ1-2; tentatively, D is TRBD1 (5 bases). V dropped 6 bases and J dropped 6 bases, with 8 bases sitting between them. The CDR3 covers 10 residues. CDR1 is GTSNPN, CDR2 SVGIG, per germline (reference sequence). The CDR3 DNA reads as TGTGCCTGCCCAGGGAATGGCTACACCTTC. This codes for CACPGNGYTF.